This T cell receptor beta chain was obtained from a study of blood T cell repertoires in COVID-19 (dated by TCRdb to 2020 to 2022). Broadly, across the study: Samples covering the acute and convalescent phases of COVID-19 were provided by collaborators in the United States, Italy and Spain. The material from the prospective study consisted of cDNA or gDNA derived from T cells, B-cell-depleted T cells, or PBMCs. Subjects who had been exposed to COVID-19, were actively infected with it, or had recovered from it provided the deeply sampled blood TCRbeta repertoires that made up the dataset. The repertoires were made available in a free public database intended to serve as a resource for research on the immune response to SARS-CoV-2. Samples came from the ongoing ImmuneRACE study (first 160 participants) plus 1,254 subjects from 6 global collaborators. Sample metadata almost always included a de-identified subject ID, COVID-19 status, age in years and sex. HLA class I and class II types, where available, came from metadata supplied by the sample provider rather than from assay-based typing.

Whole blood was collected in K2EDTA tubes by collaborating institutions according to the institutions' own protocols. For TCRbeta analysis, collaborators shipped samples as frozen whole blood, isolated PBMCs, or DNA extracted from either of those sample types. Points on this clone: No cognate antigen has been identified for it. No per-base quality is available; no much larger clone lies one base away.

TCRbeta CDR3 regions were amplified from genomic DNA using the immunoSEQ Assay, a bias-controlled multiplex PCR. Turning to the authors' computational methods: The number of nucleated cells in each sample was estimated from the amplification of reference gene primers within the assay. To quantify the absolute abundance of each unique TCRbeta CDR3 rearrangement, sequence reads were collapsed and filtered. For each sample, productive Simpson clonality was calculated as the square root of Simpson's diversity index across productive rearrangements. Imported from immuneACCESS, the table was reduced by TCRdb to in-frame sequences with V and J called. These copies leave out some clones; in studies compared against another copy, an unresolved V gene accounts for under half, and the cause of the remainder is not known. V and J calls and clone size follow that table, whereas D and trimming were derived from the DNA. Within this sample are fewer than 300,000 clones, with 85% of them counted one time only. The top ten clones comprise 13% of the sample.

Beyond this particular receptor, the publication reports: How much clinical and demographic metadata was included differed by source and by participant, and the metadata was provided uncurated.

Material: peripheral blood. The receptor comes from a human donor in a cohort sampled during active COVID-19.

The CDR3 region has the sequence CASSPRLASTDTQYF. In nucleotide form, the sequence is TGTGCCAGCAGCCCACGACTGGCCTCCACAGATACGCAGTATTTT. The rearranged chain carries TRBV7-9 and TRBJ2-3; no confident D gene assignment can be made. The V and J ends are trimmed by 5 bases and 2 bases, leaving 14 bases between them. Inclusive of the bounding cysteine and phenylalanine, the CDR3 is 15 residues long. Only the CDR3 region is kept as DNA, spanning 45 bases read in frame from base 1. In the germline V gene (reference sequence), CDR1 corresponds to SEHNR and CDR2 to FQNEAQ.